This T cell receptor (beta chain) derives from a study of T cell responses to AZD1222 COVID-19 vaccine. Overall study results and limits: Repertoires were obtained solely post-peak T cell response.

On this clone: The antigen is undetermined.

Method: immunoSEQ multiplex PCR; TCRdb's copy keeps in-frame clones and lacks some. The top ten hold about 4.1% of the sample, which has 100,000 to 150,000 clones, 90% seen once. The germline V gene has CDR1 SGHKS and CDR2 YYEKEE (reference sequence). V lost 0 bases, J lost 3 bases, and 13 bases lay in between. This CDR3 is built from 15 residues. Sample: peripheral blood, taken on day 0 of MenACWY control vaccination. The clonotype comes from an adult in good health. The chain couples TRBV5-5 to TRBJ2-7; perhaps TRBD1 as D (6 bases). CDR3 coding DNA: TGTGCCAGCAGCTTGGCTACAGGGATAAACTACGAGCAGTACGTC. It specifies CASSLATGINYEQYV.